This T cell receptor beta chain comes out of a study of read filtering for tumor transcriptome and immune sequencing. Study at large: Mean patient age was approximately 66 years, range about 40 to 85; some 17 male, around 15 female. DNase treatment preceded whole-transcriptome library preparation. Under 10 patients were R-ISS I, approximately 15 were R-ISS II, about seven were R-ISS III. Study-wide results and limits: Without single-read clonotypes, shared clonotype proportions correlated more between IR-seq and RNA-seq.

The CDR3 is 16 amino acids. Germline V gene lookup returns CDR1 LGHNA and CDR2 YSLEER. Trimming took off 0 bases at V and 7 bases at J, with 16 bases between the two ends. There are many counts of this clonotype. Antigen unknown. From about 0.4 ug of RNA, a library with molecular barcoded alpha/delta and beta/gamma adaptors was made. Via MiXCR, TCRdb re-called the reads, giving one row per CDR3 protein. The top ten hold more than 30% of the sample, which has tens of thousands of distinct CDR3 sequences, roughly 13% seen once. This chain joins TRBV4-3 and TRBJ2-1; D not certain. Input material: a population of CD138-negative cells sorted from bone marrow. This clonotype was obtained from a donor aged 40 or older with multiple myeloma. CDR3 DNA: TGCGCCAGCAGCCAAGAAATAACGGTCCTTGAGAATGAGCAGTTCTTC. Its translation: CASSQEITVLENEQFF.